The clone carrying this T cell receptor beta chain was counted a few times. The antigen is undetermined. The V gene's germline CDR1 is SGHTA and CDR2 FQGTGA. V dropped 2 bases and J dropped 8 bases, with 15 bases sitting between them. This CDR3 contains 14 residues. These data come from a study of vaccination and CD4 T cells after COVID-19. Treatment in this sample: roughly ten-day PBMC culture with coronavirus spike peptide pools or control peptides (ViraFEST assay). Positive PCR dates spanned March to December 2020, predating US Alpha, Beta and Delta variants. With the Oncomine TCR Beta short-read assay, DNA from cultured CD4+ T cells was sequenced. TCRdb called the PCR reads again in MiXCR, with one record for every CDR3 protein. The sample holds fewer than 3,000 distinct CDR3 sequences, 30% seen once.

V gene TRBV7-3 combines with J gene TRBJ1-2; D uncertain. This receptor was taken from a human donor who had recovered from COVID-19. This sample comprised CD4+ T cells from blood, cultured in vitro, obtained after SARS-CoV-2 vaccination. CDR3 residues: CASSLGPLLRGYTF. The CDR3 DNA sequence: TGTGCCAGCAGCTTAGGGCCCCTTCTTCGAGGCTACACCTTC.